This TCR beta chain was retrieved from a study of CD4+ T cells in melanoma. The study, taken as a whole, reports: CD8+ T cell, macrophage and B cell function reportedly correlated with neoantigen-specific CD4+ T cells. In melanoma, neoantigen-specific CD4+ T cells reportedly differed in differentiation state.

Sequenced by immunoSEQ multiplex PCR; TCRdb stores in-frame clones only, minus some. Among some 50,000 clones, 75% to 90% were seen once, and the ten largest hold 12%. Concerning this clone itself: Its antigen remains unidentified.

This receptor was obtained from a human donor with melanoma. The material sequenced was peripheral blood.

The chain's CDR3 is CASSFSASGLGPRETQYF. Here the CDR3 DNA reads TGCGCCAGCAGCTTCTCGGCTAGCGGACTGGGCCCGCGGGAGACCCAGTACTTC. This chain connects TRBV5-1 to TRBJ2-5, with 7 bases aligning to TRBD2. The germline CDR1 and CDR2 sequences are SGHRS and YFSETQ. V lost 2 bases and J lost 5; bases outside the gene matches: 18. The CDR3 loop spans 18 amino acids.